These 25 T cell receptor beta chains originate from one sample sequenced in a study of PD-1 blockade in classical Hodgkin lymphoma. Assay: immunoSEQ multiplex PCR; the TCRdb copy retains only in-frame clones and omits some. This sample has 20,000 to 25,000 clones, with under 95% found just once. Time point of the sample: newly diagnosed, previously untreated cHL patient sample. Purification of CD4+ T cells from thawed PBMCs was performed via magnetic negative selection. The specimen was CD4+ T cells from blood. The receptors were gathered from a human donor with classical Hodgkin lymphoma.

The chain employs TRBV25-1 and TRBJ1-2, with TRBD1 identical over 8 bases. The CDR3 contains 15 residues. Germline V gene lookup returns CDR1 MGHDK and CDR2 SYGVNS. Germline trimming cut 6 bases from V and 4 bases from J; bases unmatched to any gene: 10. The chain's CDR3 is CASRASGTGTYGYTF. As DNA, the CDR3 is TGTGCCAGCAGAGCATCCGGGACAGGAACCTATGGCTACACCTTC.

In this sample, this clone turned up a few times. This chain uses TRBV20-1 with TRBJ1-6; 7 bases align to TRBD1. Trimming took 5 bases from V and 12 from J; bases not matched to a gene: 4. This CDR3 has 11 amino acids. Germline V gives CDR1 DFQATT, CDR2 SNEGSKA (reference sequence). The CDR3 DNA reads TGCAGTGCTCGGACAGGCCGACCCCTCCACTTT. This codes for CSARTGRPLHF.

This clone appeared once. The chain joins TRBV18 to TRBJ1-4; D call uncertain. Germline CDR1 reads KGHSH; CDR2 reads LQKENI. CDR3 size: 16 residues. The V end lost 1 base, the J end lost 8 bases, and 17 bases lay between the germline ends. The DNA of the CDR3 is TGTGCCAGCTCACCACGCGCCTCCCAAGTGCGGGAAAAACTGTTTTTT. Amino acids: CASSPRASQVREKLFF.

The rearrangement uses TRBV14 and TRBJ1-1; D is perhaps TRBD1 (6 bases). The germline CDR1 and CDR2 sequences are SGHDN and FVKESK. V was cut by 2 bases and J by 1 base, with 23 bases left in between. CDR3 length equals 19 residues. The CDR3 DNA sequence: TGTGCCAGCAGCCAACCCCCCAGGGGAGGGAGAGTAGCGAACACTGAAGCTTTCTTT. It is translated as CASSQPPRGGRVANTEAFF.

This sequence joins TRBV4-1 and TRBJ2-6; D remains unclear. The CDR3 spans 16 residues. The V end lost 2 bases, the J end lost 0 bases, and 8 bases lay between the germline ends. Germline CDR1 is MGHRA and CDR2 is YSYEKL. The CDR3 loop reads CASSQQWLSGANVLTF. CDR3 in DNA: TGCGCCAGCAGCCAACAGTGGCTCTCTGGGGCCAACGTCCTGACTTTC.

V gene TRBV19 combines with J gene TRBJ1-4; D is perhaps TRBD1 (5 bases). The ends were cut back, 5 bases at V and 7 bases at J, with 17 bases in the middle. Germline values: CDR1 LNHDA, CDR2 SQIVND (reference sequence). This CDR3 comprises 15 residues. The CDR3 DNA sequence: TGTGCCAGTAGTCCCGGGACGGCGGATCTTGAAAAACTGTTTTTT. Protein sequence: CASSPGTADLEKLFF.

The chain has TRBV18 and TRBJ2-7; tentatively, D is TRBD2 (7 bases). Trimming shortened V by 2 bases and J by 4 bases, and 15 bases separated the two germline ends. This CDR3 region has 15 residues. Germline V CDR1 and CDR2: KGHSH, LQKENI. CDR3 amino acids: CASSPMLAGAYEQYF. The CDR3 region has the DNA TGTGCCAGCTCACCAATGTTGGCGGGGGCTTACGAGCAGTACTTC.

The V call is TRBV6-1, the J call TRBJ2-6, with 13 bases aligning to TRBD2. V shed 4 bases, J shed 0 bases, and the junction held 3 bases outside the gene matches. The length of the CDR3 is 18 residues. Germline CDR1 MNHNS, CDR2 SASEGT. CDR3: CASSARLAGGSGANVLTF. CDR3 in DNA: TGTGCCAGCAGTGCACGACTAGCGGGGGGCTCTGGGGCCAACGTCCTGACTTTC.

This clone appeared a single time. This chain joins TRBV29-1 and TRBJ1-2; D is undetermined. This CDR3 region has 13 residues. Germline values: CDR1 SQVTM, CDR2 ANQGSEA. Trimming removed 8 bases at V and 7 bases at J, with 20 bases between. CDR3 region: CSFEPWEGGGYTF. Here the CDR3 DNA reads TGCAGCTTCGAGCCTTGGGAAGGTGGTGGCTACACCTTC.

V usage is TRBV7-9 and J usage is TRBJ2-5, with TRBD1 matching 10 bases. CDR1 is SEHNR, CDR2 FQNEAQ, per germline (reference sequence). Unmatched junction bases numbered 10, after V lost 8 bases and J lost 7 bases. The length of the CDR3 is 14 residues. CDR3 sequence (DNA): TGTGCCAGCTTCGGGGGGACAGGGGTGGGGACCCAGTACTTC. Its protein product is CASFGGTGVGTQYF. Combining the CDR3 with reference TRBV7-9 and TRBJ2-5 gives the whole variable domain DTGVSQNPRHKITKRGQNVTFRCDPISEHNRLYWYRQTLGQGPEFLTYFQNEAQLEKSRLLSDRFSAERPKGSFSTLEIQRTEQGDSAMYLCASFGGTGVGTQYFGPGTRLLVL.

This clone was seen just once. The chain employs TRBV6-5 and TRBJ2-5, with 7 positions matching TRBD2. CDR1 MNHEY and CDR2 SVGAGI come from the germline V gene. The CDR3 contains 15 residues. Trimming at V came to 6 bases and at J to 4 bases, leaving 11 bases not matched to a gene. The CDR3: CASSLQRGARETQYF. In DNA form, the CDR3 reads TGTGCCAGCAGCCTCCAGCGGGGTGCTCGAGAGACCCAGTACTTC.

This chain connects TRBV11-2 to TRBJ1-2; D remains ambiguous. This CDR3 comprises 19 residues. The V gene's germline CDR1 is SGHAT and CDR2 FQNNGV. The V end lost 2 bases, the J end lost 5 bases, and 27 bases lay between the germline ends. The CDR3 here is CASSLSQAGRTPRGYGYTF. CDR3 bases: TGTGCCAGCAGCTTATCCCAAGCCGGAAGGACGCCTCGTGGATATGGCTACACCTTC.

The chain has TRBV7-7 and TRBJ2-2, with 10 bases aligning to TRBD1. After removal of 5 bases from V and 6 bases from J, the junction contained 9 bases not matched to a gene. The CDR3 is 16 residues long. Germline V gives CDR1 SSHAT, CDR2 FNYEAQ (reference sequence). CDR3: CASSARTTGGSGELFF. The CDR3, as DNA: TGTGCCAGCAGCGCGAGGACGACAGGGGGCTCCGGGGAGCTGTTTTTT.

CDR3 bases: TGCGCCAGCAGCGTGGGGTACGGGCGTTCCTACGAGCAGTACTTC. Translating it yields CASSVGYGRSYEQYF. This chain connects TRBV5-1 to TRBJ2-7; D remains unclear. In germline, CDR1 is SGHRS, CDR2 YFSETQ. CDR3 length: 15 amino acids. Trimming shortened V by 4 bases and J by 1 base, and 15 bases separated the two germline ends.

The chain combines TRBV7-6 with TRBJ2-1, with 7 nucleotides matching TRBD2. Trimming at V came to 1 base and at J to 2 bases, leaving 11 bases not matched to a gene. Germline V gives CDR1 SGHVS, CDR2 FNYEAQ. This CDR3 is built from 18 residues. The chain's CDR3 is CASSLVRRRGSTYNEQFF. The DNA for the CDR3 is TGTGCCAGCAGCTTAGTTCGGAGGCGGGGGTCAACCTACAATGAGCAGTTCTTC.

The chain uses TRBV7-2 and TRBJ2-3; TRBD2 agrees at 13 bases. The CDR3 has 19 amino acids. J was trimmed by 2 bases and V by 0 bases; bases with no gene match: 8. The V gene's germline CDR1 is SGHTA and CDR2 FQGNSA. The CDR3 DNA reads TGTGCCAGCAGCTTAGCGTATTACGGACTAGCGGGGGACACAGATACGCAGTATTTT. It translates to CASSLAYYGLAGDTDTQYF. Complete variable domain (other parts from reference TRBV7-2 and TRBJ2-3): GAGVSQSPSNKVTEKGKDVELRCDPISGHTALYWYRQSLGQGLEFLIYFQGNSAPDKSGLPSDRFSAERTGGSVSTLTIQRTQQEDSAVYLCASSLAYYGLAGDTDTQYFGPGTRLTVL.

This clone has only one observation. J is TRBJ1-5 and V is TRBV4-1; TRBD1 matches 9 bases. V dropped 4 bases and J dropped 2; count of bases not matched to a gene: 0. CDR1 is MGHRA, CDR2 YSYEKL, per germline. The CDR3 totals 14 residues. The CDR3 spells CASSRQGGNQPQHF. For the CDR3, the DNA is TGCGCCAGCAGCCGACAGGGGGGCAATCAGCCCCAGCATTTT.

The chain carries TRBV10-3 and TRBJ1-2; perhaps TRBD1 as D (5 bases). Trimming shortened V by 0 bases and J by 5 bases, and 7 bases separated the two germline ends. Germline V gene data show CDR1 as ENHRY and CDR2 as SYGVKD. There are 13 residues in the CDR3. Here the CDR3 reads CAISESTVYGYTF. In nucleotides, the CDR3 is TGTGCCATCAGTGAGTCGACAGTTTATGGCTACACCTTC.

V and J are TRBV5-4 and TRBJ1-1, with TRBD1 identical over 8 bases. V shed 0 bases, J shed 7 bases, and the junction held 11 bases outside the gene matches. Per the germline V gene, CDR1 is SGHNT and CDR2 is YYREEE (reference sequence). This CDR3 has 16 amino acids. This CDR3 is CASSLGQGALQSEAFF. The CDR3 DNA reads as TGTGCCAGCAGCTTGGGCCAGGGGGCGCTACAAAGTGAAGCTTTCTTT.

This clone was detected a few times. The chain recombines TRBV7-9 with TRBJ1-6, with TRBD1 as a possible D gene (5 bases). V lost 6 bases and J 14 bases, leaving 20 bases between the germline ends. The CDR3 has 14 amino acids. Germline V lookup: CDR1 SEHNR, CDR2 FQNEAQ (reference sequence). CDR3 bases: TGTGCCAGCAGATCAGACCAGGGTTTCGGAGCCCTCCACTTT. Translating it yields CASRSDQGFGALHF.

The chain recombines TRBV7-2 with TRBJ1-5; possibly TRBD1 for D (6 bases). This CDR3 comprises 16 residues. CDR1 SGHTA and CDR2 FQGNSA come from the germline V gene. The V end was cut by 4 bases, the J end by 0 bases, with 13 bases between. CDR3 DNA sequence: TGTGCCAGCAGCTCCCGGACAGCGAATAGCAATCAGCCCCAGCATTTT. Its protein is CASSSRTANSNQPQHF.

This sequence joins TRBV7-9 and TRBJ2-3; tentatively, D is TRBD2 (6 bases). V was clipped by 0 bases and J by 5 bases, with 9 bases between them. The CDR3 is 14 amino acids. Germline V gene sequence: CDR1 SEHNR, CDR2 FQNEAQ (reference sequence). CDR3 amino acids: CASSLAGGKDTQYF. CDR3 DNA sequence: TGTGCCAGCAGCTTAGCGGGAGGTAAAGATACGCAGTATTTT.

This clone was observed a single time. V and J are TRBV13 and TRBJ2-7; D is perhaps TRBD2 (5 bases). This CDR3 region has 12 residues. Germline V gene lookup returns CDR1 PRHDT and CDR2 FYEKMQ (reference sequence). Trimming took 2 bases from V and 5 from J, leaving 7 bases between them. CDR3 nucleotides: TGTGCCAGCAGCTTAACGGGGAACGAGCAGTACTTC. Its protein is CASSLTGNEQYF.

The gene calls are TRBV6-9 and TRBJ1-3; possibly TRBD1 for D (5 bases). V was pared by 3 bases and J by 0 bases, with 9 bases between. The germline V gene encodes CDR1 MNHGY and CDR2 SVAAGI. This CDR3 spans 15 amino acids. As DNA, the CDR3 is TGTGCCAGCAGTTACCCGGGGGTCTCTGGAAACACCATATATTTT. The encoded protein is CASSYPGVSGNTIYF.

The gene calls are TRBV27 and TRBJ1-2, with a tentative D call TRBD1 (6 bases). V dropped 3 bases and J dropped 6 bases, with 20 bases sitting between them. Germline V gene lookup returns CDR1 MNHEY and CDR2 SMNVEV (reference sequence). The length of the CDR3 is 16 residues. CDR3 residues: CASSFLDSPGFHGYTF. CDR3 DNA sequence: TGTGCCAGCAGTTTTTTGGACAGCCCAGGGTTCCATGGCTACACCTTC.